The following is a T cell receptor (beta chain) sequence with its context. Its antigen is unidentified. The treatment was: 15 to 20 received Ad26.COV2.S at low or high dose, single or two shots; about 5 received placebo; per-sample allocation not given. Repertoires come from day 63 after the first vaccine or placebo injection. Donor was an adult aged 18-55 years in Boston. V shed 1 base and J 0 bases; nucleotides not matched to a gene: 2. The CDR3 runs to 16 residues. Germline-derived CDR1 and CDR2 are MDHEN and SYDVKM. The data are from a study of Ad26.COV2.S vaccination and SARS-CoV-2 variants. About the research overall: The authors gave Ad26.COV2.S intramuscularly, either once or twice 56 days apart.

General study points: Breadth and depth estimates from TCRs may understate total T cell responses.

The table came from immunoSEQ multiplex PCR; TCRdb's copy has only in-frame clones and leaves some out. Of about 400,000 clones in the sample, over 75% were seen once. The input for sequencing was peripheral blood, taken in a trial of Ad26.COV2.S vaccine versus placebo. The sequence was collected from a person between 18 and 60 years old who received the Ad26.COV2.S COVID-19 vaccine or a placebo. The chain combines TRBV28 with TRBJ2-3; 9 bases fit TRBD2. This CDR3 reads CASSLSTSGSTDTQYF. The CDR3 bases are TGTGCCAGCAGTTTATCCACTAGCGGGAGCACAGATACGCAGTATTTT.